The rows below give T cell receptor beta chains drawn from one sample of a study of blood T cells in healthy people across ages. TCRdb analysed the 5' RACE reads with MiXCR anew, one entry per CDR3 protein. The sample consists of 1.5 million to 2 million distinct CDR3 sequences, 40% to 55% of them appearing once. The specimen was blood. These receptors came from a woman aged 40 to 50 in good health. Both conserved end residues are part of each CDR3. The D gene is left open where the match is weak. Expanded clones get a size class; other rows say once, few or many, or leave the size out.

abundance	j_gene	d_gene	v_gene	CDR3nt	CDR3aa
NA	TRBJ2-7	NA	TRBV28	TGTGCCAGCAGTTTGCTTACAGTAGCTTCCTACGAGCAGTACTTC	CASSLLTVASYEQYF
NA	TRBJ1-2	TRBD1	TRBV12-3/TRBV12-4	TGTGCCAGCAGCGTTAAGTTCAGGGGGACTAACTATGGCTACACCTTC	CASSVKFRGTNYGYTF
few	TRBJ2-7	NA	TRBV7-9	TGTGCCAGCAGCTTAGATCCGCGGGGTGGCTACGAGCAGTACTTC	CASSLDPRGGYEQYF
NA	TRBJ2-5	NA	TRBV10-3	TGTGCCATCAGTGTGGGCGCTCTAGATGGAGAGACCCAGTACTTC	CAISVGALDGETQYF
NA	TRBJ1-4	NA	TRBV7-2	TGTGCCAGCAGCTTAAGGGCAGGAACAACTAATGAAAAACTGTTTTTT	CASSLRAGTTNEKLFF
NA	TRBJ2-7	NA	TRBV20-1	TGCAGTGCTAGTGGCGGCCTGTCGAGCTCCTACGAGCAGTACTTC	CSASGGLSSSYEQYF
once	TRBJ2-3	NA	TRBV5-1	TGCGCCAGCAGCGCCTCCTGGGGCACAGATACGCAGTATTTT	CASSASWGTDTQYF
NA	TRBJ1-6	NA	TRBV27	TGTGCCAGCAGTTTTGTCAGACCGATGCATTCACCCCTCCACTTT	CASSFVRPMHSPLHF
NA	TRBJ1-1	NA	TRBV6-5	TGTGCCAGCTGGGGGCTCGGTAGGGACACTGAAGCTTTCTTT	CASWGLGRDTEAFF
NA	TRBJ1-1	TRBD1	TRBV15	TGTGCCACCAGCAGAGCAGGGACAGGGGGAACTGAAGCTTTCTTT	CATSRAGTGGTEAFF
few	TRBJ2-1	NA	TRBV18	TGTGCCAGCTCAACCCTCGACCGTGGGGGGAGGAACAATGAGCAGTTCTTC	CASSTLDRGGRNNEQFF